These 13 T cell receptor beta chains were all obtained from the same sample, sequenced in a study of T cells in Graves' hyperthyroidism and ophthalmopathy. Amplified TCR beta CDR3 regions derived from RNA transcripts. HTBI primers were used for first-round RT-PCR of the TCR CDR3. TCRdb analysed the multiplex PCR reads with MiXCR anew, one entry per CDR3 protein. The profile covers about 260,000 distinct CDR3 sequences, with less than 30% appearing a single time and around 28% taken by the ten largest. Material: blood. Receptor source: a man between 40 and 49 years old with Graves' hyperthyroidism that later progressed to Graves' ophthalmopathy.

V gene TRBV11-2 combines with J gene TRBJ1-1; no clear D gene. Germline loops: CDR1 SGHAT, CDR2 FQNNGV. The CDR3 has 14 amino acids. V was clipped by 3 bases and J by 4 bases, with 12 bases between them. In nucleotides, the CDR3 is TGTGCCAGCAGCTTCATCGAGCCCTCCACTGAAGCTTTCTTT. Its translation is CASSFIEPSTEAFF.

The chain carries TRBV6-2 or TRBV6-3 and TRBJ2-7, with TRBD1 as a possible D gene (6 bases). Trimming removed 9 bases at V and 0 bases at J, with 24 bases between. The CDR3 runs to 17 residues. The germline V gene has CDR1 MNHEY and CDR2 SVGEGT. The DNA for the CDR3 is TGTGCCAGTCTCACAGGAGCCGGGACAAAAAGCTCCTACGAGCAGTACTTC. Its translation is CASLTGAGTKSSYEQYF.

The chain recombines TRBV15 with TRBJ1-3; 8 nucleotides agree with TRBD1. After removal of 0 bases from V and 2 bases from J, the junction contained 6 bases not matched to a gene. Germline V gives CDR1 LNHNV, CDR2 YYDKDF (reference sequence). The CDR3 spans 17 residues. In DNA form, the CDR3 reads TGTGCCACCAGCAGAGATATAGTGACAGGGGCTGGAAACACCATATATTTT. Protein: CATSRDIVTGAGNTIYF. The full variable domain, rest sourced from reference TRBV15 and TRBJ1-3, is DAMVIQNPRYQVTQFGKPVTLSCSQTLNHNVMYWYQQKSSQAPKLLFHYYDKDFNNEADTPDNFQSRRPNTSFCFLDIRSPGLGDTAMYLCATSRDIVTGAGNTIYFGEGSWLTVV.

This clonotype has a count of ten or more. The chain joins TRBV6-5 to TRBJ1-1; D gene ambiguous. The ends were cut back, 7 bases at V and 5 bases at J, with 11 bases in the middle. Germline assignment: CDR1 MNHEY and CDR2 SVGAGI. The CDR3 contains 12 residues. Here the CDR3 reads CASNDLETEAFF. The DNA of the CDR3 is TGTGCCAGCAACGACTTGGAGACTGAAGCTTTCTTT.

The chain couples TRBV6-2 or TRBV6-3 to TRBJ2-2; D may be TRBD1 or TRBD2 (5 bases each). CDR3 length: 17 amino acids. CDR1 is MNHEY and CDR2 is SVGEGT in the germline V gene. V was trimmed by 6 bases and J by 5 bases, leaving 22 bases between them. This CDR3 reads CASRLVPGTRNTGELFF. Here the CDR3 DNA reads TGTGCCAGCAGATTAGTACCAGGGACGAGAAATACCGGGGAGCTGTTTTTT.

This clonotype was observed many times. The J gene is TRBJ2-5, the V gene TRBV15, with TRBD2 matching over 12 bases. The CDR3 is 16 residues long. Losses at the gene ends were 2 bases for V and 4 bases for J; bases not matched to a gene: 5. Per germline, CDR1 LNHNV and CDR2 YYDKDF (reference sequence). The CDR3 bases are TGTGCCACCAGCAGATCGTTGGGACTAGCGGGAGAGACCCAGTACTTC. This encodes CATSRSLGLAGETQYF. The full variable domain, with the rest looked up from reference TRBV15 and TRBJ2-5, is DAMVIQNPRYQVTQFGKPVTLSCSQTLNHNVMYWYQQKSSQAPKLLFHYYDKDFNNEADTPDNFQSRRPNTSFCFLDIRSPGLGDTAMYLCATSRSLGLAGETQYFGPGTRLLVL.

This chain joins TRBV2 and TRBJ1-2; D gene unclear. V shed 3 bases and J shed 2 bases, with 10 bases lying between them. Germline values: CDR1 SNHLY, CDR2 FYNNEI. The CDR3 runs 14 residues. The CDR3 region is CASSDSQINYGYTF. Here the CDR3 DNA reads TGTGCCAGCAGTGATAGTCAGATCAACTATGGCTACACCTTC.

This clonotype was detected many times. The rearrangement joins TRBV19 to TRBJ1-5; D is ambiguous. Looked up from germline, CDR1 is LNHDA and CDR2 is SQIVND (reference sequence). The CDR3 covers 14 residues. V lost 6 bases to trimming and J lost 7 bases, with 16 bases between them. CDR3 bases: TGTGCCAGTAGAGATAAGAGATTTGAACAGCCCCAGCATTTT. Its translation is CASRDKRFEQPQHF.

This chain links TRBV19 with TRBJ2-7; D gene ambiguous. The CDR3 sequence is 11 residues long. Trimming stripped 1 base from V and 6 bases from J, with 4 bases between. Germline V gives CDR1 LNHDA, CDR2 SQIVND (reference sequence). The CDR3 loop is CASSIGPEQYF. The CDR3 coding sequence is TGTGCCAGTAGTATAGGCCCCGAGCAGTACTTC.

The chain couples TRBV7-4 to TRBJ2-3; a possible D gene is TRBD1 (8 bases). Germline V gene lookup returns CDR1 SGHVT and CDR2 SQSDAQ. This CDR3 is 20 amino acids long. Trimming pared 5 bases from V and 1 base from J, leaving 28 bases between. This CDR3 is CASSRSQGQAGAGGTDTQYF. The DNA for the CDR3 is TGTGCCAGCAGCCGCTCACAGGGACAGGCGGGTGCGGGAGGCACAGATACGCAGTATTTT.

This clonotype was picked up many times. The V and J genes are TRBV5-1 and TRBJ1-6; D unclear. The germline gives CDR1 SGHRS, CDR2 YFSETQ. V lost 2 bases to trimming and J lost 7 bases, with 10 bases between them. This CDR3 contains 14 residues. Here the CDR3 DNA reads TGCGCCAGCAGCTTATCCGGCCAAAATTCACCCCTCCACTTT. Its translation: CASSLSGQNSPLHF.

At least ten counts were recorded for this clonotype. The chain employs TRBV11-1 and TRBJ2-1; 8 bases line up with TRBD2. This CDR3 is built from 17 residues. The V and J ends lost 5 bases and 6 bases, in that order; junction bases with no gene match: 15. In germline, CDR1 is SGHAT, CDR2 FQDESV (reference sequence). The CDR3 protein is CASSPGGLAITVNEQFF. The CDR3 DNA follows: TGTGCCAGCAGCCCTGGAGGACTAGCCATCACCGTCAATGAGCAGTTCTTC.

The gene calls are TRBV20-1 and TRBJ2-7; D not certain. V was pared by 1 base and J by 12 bases, with 13 bases between. The CDR3 loop spans 11 amino acids. The germline V gene encodes CDR1 DFQATT and CDR2 SNEGSKA (reference sequence). CDR3 DNA: TGCAGTGCTAGAGGGGGTTGGCGGCGGTACTTC. This sequence encodes CSARGGWRRYF.